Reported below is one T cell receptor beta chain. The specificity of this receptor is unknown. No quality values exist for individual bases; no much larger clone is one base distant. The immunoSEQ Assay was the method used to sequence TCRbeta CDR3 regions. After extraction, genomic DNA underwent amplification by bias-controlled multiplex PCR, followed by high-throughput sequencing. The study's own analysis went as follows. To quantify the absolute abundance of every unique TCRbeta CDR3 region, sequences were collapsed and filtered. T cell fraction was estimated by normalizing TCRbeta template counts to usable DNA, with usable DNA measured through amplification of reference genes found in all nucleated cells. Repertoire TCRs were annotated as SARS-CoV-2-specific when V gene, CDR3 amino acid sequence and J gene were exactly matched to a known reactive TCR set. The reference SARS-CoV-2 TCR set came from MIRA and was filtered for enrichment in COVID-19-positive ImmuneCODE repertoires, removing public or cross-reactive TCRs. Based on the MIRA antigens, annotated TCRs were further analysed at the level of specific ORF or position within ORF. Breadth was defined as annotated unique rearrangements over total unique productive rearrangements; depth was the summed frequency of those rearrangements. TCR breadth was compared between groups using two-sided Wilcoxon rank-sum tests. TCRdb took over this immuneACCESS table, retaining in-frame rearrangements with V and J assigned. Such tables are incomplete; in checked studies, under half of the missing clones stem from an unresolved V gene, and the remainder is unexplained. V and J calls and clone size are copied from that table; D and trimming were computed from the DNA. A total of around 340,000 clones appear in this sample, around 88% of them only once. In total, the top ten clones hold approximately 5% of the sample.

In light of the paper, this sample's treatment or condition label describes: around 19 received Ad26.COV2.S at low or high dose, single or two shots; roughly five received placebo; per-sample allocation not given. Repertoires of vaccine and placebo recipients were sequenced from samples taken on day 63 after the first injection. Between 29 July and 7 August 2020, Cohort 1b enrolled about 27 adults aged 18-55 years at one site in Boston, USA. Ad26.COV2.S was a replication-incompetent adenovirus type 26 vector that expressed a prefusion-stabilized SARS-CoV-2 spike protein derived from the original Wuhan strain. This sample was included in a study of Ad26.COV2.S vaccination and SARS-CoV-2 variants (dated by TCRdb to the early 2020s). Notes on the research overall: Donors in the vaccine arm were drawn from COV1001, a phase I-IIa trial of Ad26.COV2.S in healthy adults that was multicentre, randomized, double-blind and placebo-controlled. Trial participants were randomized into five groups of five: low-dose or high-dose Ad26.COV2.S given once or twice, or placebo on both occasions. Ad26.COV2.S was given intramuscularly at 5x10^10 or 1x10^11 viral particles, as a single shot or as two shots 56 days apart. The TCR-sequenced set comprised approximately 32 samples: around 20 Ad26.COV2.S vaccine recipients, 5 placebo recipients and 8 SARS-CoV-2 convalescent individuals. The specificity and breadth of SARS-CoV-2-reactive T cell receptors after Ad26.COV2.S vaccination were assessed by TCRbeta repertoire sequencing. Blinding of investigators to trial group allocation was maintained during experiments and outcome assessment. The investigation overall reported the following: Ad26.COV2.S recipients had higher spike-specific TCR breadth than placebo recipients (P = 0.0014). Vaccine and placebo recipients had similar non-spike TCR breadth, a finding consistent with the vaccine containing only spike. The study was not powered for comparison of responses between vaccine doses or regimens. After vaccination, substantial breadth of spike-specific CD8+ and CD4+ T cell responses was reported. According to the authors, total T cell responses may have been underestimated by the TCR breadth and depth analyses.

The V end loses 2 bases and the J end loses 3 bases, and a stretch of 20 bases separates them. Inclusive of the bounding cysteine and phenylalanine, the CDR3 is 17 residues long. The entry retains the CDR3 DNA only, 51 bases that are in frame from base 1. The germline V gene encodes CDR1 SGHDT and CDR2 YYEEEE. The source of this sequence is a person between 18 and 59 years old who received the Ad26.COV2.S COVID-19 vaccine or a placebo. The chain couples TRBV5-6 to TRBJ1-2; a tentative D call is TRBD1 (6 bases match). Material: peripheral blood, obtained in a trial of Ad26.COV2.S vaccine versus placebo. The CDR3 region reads CASSFKPKGDSYYGYTF. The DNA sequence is TGTGCCAGCAGCTTTAAGCCCAAGGGGGATAGTTACTATGGCTACACCTTC.